These 19 T cell receptor beta chains came from one sample sequenced in a study of glioma-infiltrating T cells. TCR alpha and beta CDR3 regions were amplified from RNA using iRepertoire nested multiplex PCR. Via MiXCR, TCRdb re-called the multiplex PCR reads, giving one row per CDR3 protein. The sample contains roughly 130,000 distinct CDR3 sequences, 20% to 25% of which appear only once. Material for sequencing was glioma tissue, nonneoplastic brain tissue, or PBMCs (not recorded which). The receptors originated from a human donor with low-grade glioma or glioblastoma, undergoing nonglioma brain surgery, or in good health (not recorded which).

The V and J genes are TRBV28 and TRBJ1-1; D unclear. Germline V gene sequence: CDR1 MDHEN, CDR2 SYDVKM. The CDR3 runs to 16 residues. Deletions cut 3 bases from V and 0 bases from J, with 14 bases between. The CDR3, as DNA: TGTGCCAGCAGTTTCCCTCAGACGGATTTGAACACTGAAGCTTTCTTT. Translated, it gives CASSFPQTDLNTEAFF.

As concerns this clonotype: A much more abundant neighbour one base away suggests this may be a read error. This rearrangement joins TRBV28 to TRBJ1-2; D is undetermined. Trimming took 3 bases from V and 4 from J, leaving 12 bases between them. Germline CDR1 MDHEN, CDR2 SYDVKM. This CDR3 spans 14 amino acids. Here the CDR3 reads CASSFSPNGYGYTF. CDR3 DNA: TGTGCCAGCAGTTTTTCGCCGAATGGCTATGGCTACACCTTC.

The rearrangement uses TRBV28 and TRBJ1-4; no reliable D call. Trimming shortened V by 6 bases and J by 0 bases, and 20 bases separated the two germline ends. Per the germline V gene, CDR1 is MDHEN and CDR2 is SYDVKM. The CDR3 consists of 18 residues. CDR3 nucleotide sequence: TGTGCCAGCAGCCCGGTCTTCCAGGCTCGAACAACTAATGAAAAACTGTTTTTT. Translation: CASSPVFQARTTNEKLFF.

This clonotype was seen a few times. J is TRBJ2-2 and V is TRBV12-3 or TRBV12-4; 8 nucleotides align to TRBD2. The J segment lost 0 bases and the V segment lost 3 bases, leaving 3 bases of the junction unmatched. This CDR3 comprises 16 residues. CDR3 DNA: TGTGCCAGCAGTTTCAGCGGGGGACCGAACACCGGGGAGCTGTTTTTT. Translation gives CASSFSGGPNTGELFF.

This clonotype was recorded at least ten times. The J gene is TRBJ1-1, the V gene TRBV7-2, with a possible D match to TRBD1 (5 bases). V was clipped by 6 bases and J by 4 bases, with 15 bases between them. The germline V gene encodes CDR1 SGHTA and CDR2 FQGNSA. The CDR3 has 14 residues. The CDR3 protein is CASRYSRQSTEAFF. The DNA of the CDR3 is TGTGCCAGCAGATATAGTAGACAGAGCACTGAAGCTTTCTTT.

This clonotype showed up many times. This chain joins TRBV20-1 and TRBJ2-3; D may be TRBD1 or TRBD2 (5 bases each). Germline lookup yields CDR1 DFQATT and CDR2 SNEGSKA (reference sequence). The germline V and J ends were trimmed by 3 bases and 6 bases, with 16 bases remaining between them. This CDR3 region has 14 residues. CDR3 protein: CSASDRWSGDTQYF. In DNA, the CDR3 is TGCAGTGCTAGTGACAGATGGTCGGGGGATACGCAGTATTTT.

A remark on this clonotype: One end of the junction is discordant with germline, which a read error may explain. DNA for the CDR3: TGTGCCGGCAGCCTAGGGCCCAATCAGCCCCAGCATTTT. Translated: CAGSLGPNQPQHF. The chain joins TRBV7-3 to TRBJ1-5; the D is unclear. From germline, CDR1 is SGHTA and CDR2 FQGTGA. The CDR3 consists of 13 residues.

The chain carries TRBV19 and TRBJ1-5; TRBD1 is a possible D gene (5 bases). This CDR3 contains 18 residues. Germline values: CDR1 LNHDA, CDR2 SQIVND (reference sequence). Trimming left V 7 bases short and J 2 bases short, with 24 bases between. The CDR3 nucleotides read TGTGCCAGTACCCCGGTACCGGGGGGGACGTCGGGCAATCAGCCCCAGCATTTT. Amino acids: CASTPVPGGTSGNQPQHF.

The rearrangement joins TRBV28 to TRBJ2-7, with 7 bases that match TRBD2. V lost 2 bases to trimming and J lost 2 bases; unmatched junction nucleotides: 6. Germline assignment: CDR1 MDHEN and CDR2 SYDVKM. CDR3 length: 15 amino acids. CDR3 amino acids: CASSLGLADAYEQYV. CDR3 nucleotides: TGTGCCAGCAGTTTAGGGCTAGCGGACGCCTACGAGCAGTACGTC.

The chain uses TRBV11-2 and TRBJ2-5, with TRBD1 identical over 7 bases. The V segment lost 5 bases and the J segment 9 bases; nucleotides outside the gene matches: 9. Germline CDR1 SGHAT, CDR2 FQNNGV. The CDR3 contains 13 residues. CDR3 residues: CASSLQGMEAQYF. The CDR3 DNA reads TGTGCCAGCAGCCTACAGGGGATGGAGGCCCAGTACTTC. Supplemented by reference TRBV11-2 and TRBJ2-5, the full variable domain reads EAGVAQSPRYKIIEKRQSVAFWCNPISGHATLYWYQQILGQGPKLLIQFQNNGVVDDSQLPKDRFSAERLKGVDSTLKIQPAKLEDSAVYLCASSLQGMEAQYFGPGTRLLVL.

The chain combines TRBV20-1 with TRBJ1-6, with D tentatively TRBD1 (6 bases). Germline CDR1 DFQATT, CDR2 SNEGSKA (reference sequence). Between the trimmed V and J ends, which lost 6 bases and 11 bases, there was a span of 14 bases. The CDR3 runs to 12 residues. CDR3 protein: CSALGQLPPLHF. The CDR3 DNA reads as TGCAGTGCCCTAGGACAGCTGCCACCCCTCCACTTT.

The J gene is TRBJ1-2, the V gene TRBV7-9, with D tentatively TRBD1 (6 bases). V was trimmed by 5 bases and J by 12 bases, leaving 16 bases between them. The CDR3 contains 12 residues. The V gene's germline CDR1 is SEHNR and CDR2 FQNEAQ (reference sequence). The CDR3 here is CASSQTMGQHTF. CDR3 nucleotides: TGTGCCAGCAGCCAAACAATGGGACAACACACCTTC.

This clonotype has just a few counts. V usage is TRBV14 and J usage is TRBJ1-1; 8 nucleotides line up with TRBD1. The CDR3 sequence is 16 residues long. Germline loops: CDR1 SGHDN, CDR2 FVKESK. The trim removed 5 bases at V and 5 bases at J, leaving 13 bases unmatched. This CDR3 reads CASSAPGQAGGTEAFF. For the CDR3, the DNA is TGTGCCAGCAGCGCCCCGGGACAGGCCGGGGGAACTGAAGCTTTCTTT.

Worth noting for this clonotype: Given a much more abundant clone one base away, this may be a read error. The chain combines TRBV20-1 with TRBJ2-5; D gene uncertain. Looked up from germline, CDR1 is DFQATT and CDR2 is SNEGSKA (reference sequence). The CDR3 covers 12 residues. The CDR3: CSARVGQETRYF. The CDR3 nucleotides read TGCAGTGCTAGAGTCGGCCAAGAGACCCGGTACTTC.

Many counts were recorded for this clonotype. DNA of the CDR3: TGTGCCAGCAGTTACTCCCGGGACAGGGGGTTGTACGAGCAGTACGTC. It encodes CASSYSRDRGLYEQYV. This chain joins TRBV6-2 or TRBV6-3 and TRBJ2-7, with 11 nucleotides matching TRBD1. Germline CDR1 MNHEY, CDR2 SVGEGT. The CDR3 loop spans 16 amino acids. Trimming at V came to 0 bases and at J to 4 bases, leaving 5 bases not matched to a gene.

This clonotype was recorded only once. The rearrangement links TRBV19 to TRBJ2-1; D could derive from TRBD1 or TRBD2 (5 bases each). The V gene's germline CDR1 is LNHDA and CDR2 SQIVND (reference sequence). V dropped 9 bases and J dropped 4 bases, with 16 bases sitting between them. The CDR3 sequence is 14 residues long. The CDR3 sequence: CASHGAAKYNEQFF. In nucleotides, the CDR3 is TGTGCCAGCCACGGGGCAGCCAAGTACAATGAGCAGTTCTTC.

This clonotype was observed a handful of times. The chain has TRBV7-3 and TRBJ2-1; TRBD2 aligns across 7 bases. Germline V lookup: CDR1 SGHTA, CDR2 FQGTGA. The CDR3 loop spans 15 amino acids. V lost 2 bases to trimming and J lost 4 bases; unmatched junction nucleotides: 5. CDR3 residues: CASSLWASGYNEQFF. The CDR3 DNA sequence: TGTGCCAGCAGCTTATGGGCTAGCGGATACAATGAGCAGTTCTTC.

This clonotype was found a few times. The chain recombines TRBV27 with TRBJ2-3, with 9 bases that match TRBD2. The CDR3 has 17 residues. The V gene end was trimmed by 6 bases and the J gene end by 0 bases; junction bases not matched to a gene: 10. The germline V gene has CDR1 MNHEY and CDR2 SMNVEV (reference sequence). The CDR3 DNA is TGTGCCAGCAGCTCCCGAGCGGGGGGAACTAGCACAGATACGCAGTATTTT. This encodes CASSSRAGGTSTDTQYF.

This clonotype came up a few times. The chain recombines TRBV19 with TRBJ1-3, with unresolved D. The CDR3 consists of 14 residues. The germline V and J ends were trimmed by 7 bases and 2 bases, with 12 bases remaining between them. Germline V CDR1 and CDR2: LNHDA, SQIVND (reference sequence). CDR3 nucleotides: TGTGCCAGTAAGCCGAACAGCGCTGGAAACACCATATATTTT. Translated: CASKPNSAGNTIYF.